There are a few counts of the clone carrying this T cell receptor beta chain. As yet, its antigen is unknown. Peripheral blood, about 9.4 milliliters per donor, was collected. The data were obtained in a study of blood T cells in healthy people across ages. Findings of the study overall: For the donors, CMV status was unknown and possibly confounded expanded clonotype changes.

Trimming pared 1 base from V and 6 bases from J, leaving 8 bases between. Per germline, CDR1 LGHDT and CDR2 YNNKEL (reference sequence). CDR3 size: 13 residues. It was with a sample-barcoded 5' primer and a J-beta primer mix that a second PCR of about 7 to 12 cycles was run. Tags on each cDNA molecule came from a template-switch adaptor with 12 random nucleotides. Each CDR3 protein is one row after TCRdb ran MiXCR on the 5' RACE reads. This sample has about 1.6 million distinct CDR3 sequences, with about 31% found just once. The gene calls are TRBV3-1 and TRBJ2-3, with unresolved D. The sample taken for sequencing was blood. The receptor comes from a woman under 40 in good health. The CDR3 DNA reads TGTGCCAGCAGCCAAGTCTCCATTGATACGCAGTATTTT. Translated: CASSQVSIDTQYF.